This TCR beta chain appears in the sequencing data of a study of blood T cell repertoires in COVID-19. Study-wide background: Both acute and convalescent COVID-19 samples were obtained from the United States, Italy and Spain.

V was clipped by 6 bases and J by 6 bases, with 17 bases between them. This CDR3 region has 15 residues. Germline-derived CDR1 and CDR2 are LGHDT and YNNKEL (reference sequence). Clones were read by immunoSEQ multiplex PCR, and TCRdb kept only the in-frame ones, dropping some. This sample has 250,000 to 350,000 clones, with around 82% found just once. The sequencing sample was made of peripheral blood. This TCR came from a human donor with COVID-19, enrolled during active disease. The donor label of this sample is uncertain. The gene calls are TRBV3-1 (or the pseudogene TRBV3-2) and TRBJ1-4; weak D call: TRBD1 (5 bases). The chain's CDR3 is CASSSPGHDDEKLFF. In nucleotides, the CDR3 is TGTGCCAGCAGTTCCCCAGGGCATGATGATGAAAAACTGTTTTTT.